Sequencing of this T cell receptor (beta chain) was carried out in a study of Graves' ophthalmopathy and Graves' hyperthyroidism. Trimming shortened V by 1 base and J by 4 bases, and 11 bases separated the two germline ends. Germline CDR1 reads SGHVS; CDR2 reads FQNEAQ. CDR3 length equals 15 residues. Scientists amplified the TCR beta CDR3 regions from RNA transcripts. RT-PCR was first run with HTBI primers, then multiplex PCR in a second round. TCRdb independently ran MiXCR on the multiplex PCR reads; one entry per CDR3 protein. Of 52,000 or so distinct CDR3 sequences in the sample, roughly half are singletons; the top ten hold 4.5% to 5%. Excluded were patients with other autoimmune diseases, uncontrolled infections, pregnancy or lactation.

The TCR comes from an adult woman with Graves' ophthalmopathy. Sequencing was carried out using peripheral blood. The rearrangement links TRBV7-8 to TRBJ2-1; D possibly corresponds to TRBD1 (8 bases). The CDR3 DNA reads as TGTGCCAGCAGCTTAGACAGGGGGGGGTACAATGAGCAGTTCTTC. Its protein is CASSLDRGGYNEQFF. Supplemented by reference TRBV7-8 and TRBJ2-1, the full variable domain reads GAGVSQSPRYKVAKRGQDVALRCDPISGHVSLFWYQQALGQGPEFLTYFQNEAQLDKSGLPSDRFFAERPEGSVSTLKIQRTQQEDSAVYLCASSLDRGGYNEQFFGPGTRLTVL.